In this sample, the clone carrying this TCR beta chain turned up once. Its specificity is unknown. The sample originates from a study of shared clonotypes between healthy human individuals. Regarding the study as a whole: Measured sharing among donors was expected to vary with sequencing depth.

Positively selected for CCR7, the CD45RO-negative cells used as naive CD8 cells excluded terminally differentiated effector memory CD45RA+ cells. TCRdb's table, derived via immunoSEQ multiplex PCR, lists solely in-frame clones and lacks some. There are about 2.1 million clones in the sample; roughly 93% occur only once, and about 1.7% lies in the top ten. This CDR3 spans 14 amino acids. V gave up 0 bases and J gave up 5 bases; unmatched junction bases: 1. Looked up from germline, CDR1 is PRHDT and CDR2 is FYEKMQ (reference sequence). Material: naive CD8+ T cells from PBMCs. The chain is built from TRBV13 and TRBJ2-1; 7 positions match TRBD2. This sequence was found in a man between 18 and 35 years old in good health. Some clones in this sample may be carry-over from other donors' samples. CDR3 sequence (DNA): TGTGCCAGCAGCTTAGGCGGGAGGCACAATGAGCAGTTCTTC. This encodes CASSLGGRHNEQFF.